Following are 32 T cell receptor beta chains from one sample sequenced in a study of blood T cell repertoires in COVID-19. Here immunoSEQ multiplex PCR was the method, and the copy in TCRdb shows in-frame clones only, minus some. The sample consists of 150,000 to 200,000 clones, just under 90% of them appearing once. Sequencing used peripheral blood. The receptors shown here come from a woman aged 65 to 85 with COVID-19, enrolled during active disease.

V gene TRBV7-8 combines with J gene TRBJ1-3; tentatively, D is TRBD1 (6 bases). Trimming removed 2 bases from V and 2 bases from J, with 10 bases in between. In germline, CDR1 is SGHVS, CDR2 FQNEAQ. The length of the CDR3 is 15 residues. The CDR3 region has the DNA TGTGCCAGCAGCTTACGACAGGCTCCTGGAAACACCATATATTTT. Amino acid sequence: CASSLRQAPGNTIYF.

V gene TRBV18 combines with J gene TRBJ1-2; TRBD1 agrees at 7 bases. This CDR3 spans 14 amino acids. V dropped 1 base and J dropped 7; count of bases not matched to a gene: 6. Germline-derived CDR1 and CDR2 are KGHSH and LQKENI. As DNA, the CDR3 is TGTGCCAGCTCACCACAGGGGGCGCGTCCTGGCTACACCTTC. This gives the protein CASSPQGARPGYTF. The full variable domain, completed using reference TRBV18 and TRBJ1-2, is NAGVMQNPRHLVRRRGQEARLRCSPMKGHSHVYWYRQLPEEGLKFMVYLQKENIIDESGMPKERFSAEFPKEGPSILRIQQVVRGDSAAYFCASSPQGARPGYTFGSGTRLTVV.

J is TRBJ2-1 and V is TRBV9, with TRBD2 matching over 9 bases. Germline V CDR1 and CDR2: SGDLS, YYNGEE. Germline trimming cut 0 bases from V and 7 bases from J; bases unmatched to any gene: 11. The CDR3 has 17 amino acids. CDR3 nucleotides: TGTGCCAGCAGCGTAGTGGGGGGACTAGCTCGTTGGAATGAGCAGTTCTTC. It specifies CASSVVGGLARWNEQFF.

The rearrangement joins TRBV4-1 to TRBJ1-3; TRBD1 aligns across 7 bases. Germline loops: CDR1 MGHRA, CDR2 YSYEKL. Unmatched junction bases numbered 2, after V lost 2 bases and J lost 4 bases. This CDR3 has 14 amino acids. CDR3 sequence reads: CASSQPGQGNTIYF. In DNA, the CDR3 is TGCGCCAGCAGCCAACCGGGACAGGGAAACACCATATATTTT.

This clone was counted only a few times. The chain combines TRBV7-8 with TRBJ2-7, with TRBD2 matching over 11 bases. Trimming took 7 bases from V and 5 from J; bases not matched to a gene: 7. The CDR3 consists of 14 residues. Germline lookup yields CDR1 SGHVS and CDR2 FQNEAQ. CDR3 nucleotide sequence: TGTGCCAGCACCCCACTAGCGGGGGTTCACGAGCAGTACTTC. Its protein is CASTPLAGVHEQYF.

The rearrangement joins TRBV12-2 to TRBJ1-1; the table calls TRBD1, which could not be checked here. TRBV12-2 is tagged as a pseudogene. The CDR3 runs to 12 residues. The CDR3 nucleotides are TGTGCAAGTCGGCCTACAGGGGGGGAAGCTTTCTTT. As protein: CASRPTGGEAFF.

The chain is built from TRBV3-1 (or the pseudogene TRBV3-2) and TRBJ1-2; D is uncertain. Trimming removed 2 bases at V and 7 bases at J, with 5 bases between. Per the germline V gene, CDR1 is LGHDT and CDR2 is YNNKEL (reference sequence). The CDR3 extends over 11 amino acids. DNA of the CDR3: TGTGCCAGCAGCCAAATCGGTGGCTACACCTTC. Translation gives CASSQIGGYTF.

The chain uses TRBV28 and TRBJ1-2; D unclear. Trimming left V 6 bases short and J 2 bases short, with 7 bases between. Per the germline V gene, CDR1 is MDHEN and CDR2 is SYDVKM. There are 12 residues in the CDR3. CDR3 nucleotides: TGTGCCAGCAGAAACACGAACTATGGCTACACCTTC. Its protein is CASRNTNYGYTF.

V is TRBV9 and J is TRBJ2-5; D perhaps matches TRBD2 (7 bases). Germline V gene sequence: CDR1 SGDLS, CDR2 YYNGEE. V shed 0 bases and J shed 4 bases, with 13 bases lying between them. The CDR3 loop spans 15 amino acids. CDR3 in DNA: TGTGCCAGCAGCGTAGGAGGGGGGGTGGCAGAGACCCAGTACTTC. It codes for CASSVGGGVAETQYF.

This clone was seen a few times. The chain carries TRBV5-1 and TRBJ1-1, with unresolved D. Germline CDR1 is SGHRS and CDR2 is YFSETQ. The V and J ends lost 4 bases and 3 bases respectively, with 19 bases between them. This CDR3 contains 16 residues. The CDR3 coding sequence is TGCGCCAGCAGCCGACGATCGACACAACTCCACACTGAAGCTTTCTTT. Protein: CASSRRSTQLHTEAFF.

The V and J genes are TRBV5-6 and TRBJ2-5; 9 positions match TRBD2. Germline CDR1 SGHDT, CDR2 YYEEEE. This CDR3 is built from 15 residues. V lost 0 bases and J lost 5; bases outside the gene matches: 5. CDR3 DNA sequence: TGTGCCAGCAGCTTGGTAAGCCTAGCGGGGGAGACCCAGTACTTC. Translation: CASSLVSLAGETQYF.

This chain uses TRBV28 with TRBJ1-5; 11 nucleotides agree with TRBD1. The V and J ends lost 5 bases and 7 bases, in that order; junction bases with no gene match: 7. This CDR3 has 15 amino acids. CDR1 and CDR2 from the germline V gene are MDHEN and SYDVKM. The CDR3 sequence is CASSPRDRGTQPQHF. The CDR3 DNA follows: TGTGCCAGCAGTCCCCGGGACAGGGGGACCCAGCCCCAGCATTTT.

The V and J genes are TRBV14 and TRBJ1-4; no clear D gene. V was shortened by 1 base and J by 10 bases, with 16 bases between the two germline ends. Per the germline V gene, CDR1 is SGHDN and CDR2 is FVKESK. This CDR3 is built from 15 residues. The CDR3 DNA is TGTGCCAGCAGCCAAGTGCGACGGGATCGGGGAAAACTGTTTTTT. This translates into CASSQVRRDRGKLFF.

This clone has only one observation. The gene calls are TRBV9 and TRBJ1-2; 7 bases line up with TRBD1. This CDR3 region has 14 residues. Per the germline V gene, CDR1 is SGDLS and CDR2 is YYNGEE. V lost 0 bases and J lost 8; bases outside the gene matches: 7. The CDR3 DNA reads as TGTGCCAGCAGCGTAGATAAGGGGGCGCGGGGCTACACCTTC. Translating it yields CASSVDKGARGYTF. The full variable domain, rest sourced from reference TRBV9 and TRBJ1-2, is DSGVTQTPKHLITATGQRVTLRCSPRSGDLSVYWYQQSLDQGLQFLIQYYNGEERAKGNILERFSAQQFPDLHSELNLSSLELGDSALYFCASSVDKGARGYTFGSGTRLTVV.

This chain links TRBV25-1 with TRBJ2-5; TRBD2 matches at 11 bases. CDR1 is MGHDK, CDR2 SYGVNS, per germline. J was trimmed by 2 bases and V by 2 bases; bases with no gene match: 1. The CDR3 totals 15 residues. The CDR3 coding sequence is TGTGCCAGCAGTGAACTAGCGGGGGGACAAGAGACCCAGTACTTC. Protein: CASSELAGGQETQYF.

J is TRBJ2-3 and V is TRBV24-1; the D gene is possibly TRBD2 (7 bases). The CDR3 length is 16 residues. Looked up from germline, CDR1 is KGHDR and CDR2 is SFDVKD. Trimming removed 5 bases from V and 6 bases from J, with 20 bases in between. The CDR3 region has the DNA TGTGCCACCAGTGGAGTCGGTGGGGGGGCCACGGATACGCAGTATTTT. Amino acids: CATSGVGGGATDTQYF.

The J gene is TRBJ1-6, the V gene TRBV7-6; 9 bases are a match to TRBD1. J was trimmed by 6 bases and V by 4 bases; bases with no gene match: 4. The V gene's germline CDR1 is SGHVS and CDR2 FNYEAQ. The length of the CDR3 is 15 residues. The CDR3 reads CASSSGQGINSPLHF. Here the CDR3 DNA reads TGTGCCAGCAGCTCGGGACAGGGAATTAATTCACCCCTCCACTTT.

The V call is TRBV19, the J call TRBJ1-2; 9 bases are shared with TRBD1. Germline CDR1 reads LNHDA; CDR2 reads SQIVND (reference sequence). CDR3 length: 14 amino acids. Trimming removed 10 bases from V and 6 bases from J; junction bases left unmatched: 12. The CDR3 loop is CATRRPGQGDGYTF. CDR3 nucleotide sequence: TGTGCCACCCGTCGTCCGGGACAGGGAGATGGCTACACCTTC.

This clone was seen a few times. CDR3 protein: CASSWGPGDTGELFF. The CDR3 nucleotides read TGTGCCAGCTCTTGGGGGCCGGGTGACACCGGGGAGCTGTTTTTT. The chain is built from TRBV19 and TRBJ2-2; a possible D gene is TRBD1 (6 bases). V was pared by 9 bases and J by 3 bases, with 17 bases between. The CDR3 is 15 amino acids. Germline V gene data show CDR1 as LNHDA and CDR2 as SQIVND (reference sequence).

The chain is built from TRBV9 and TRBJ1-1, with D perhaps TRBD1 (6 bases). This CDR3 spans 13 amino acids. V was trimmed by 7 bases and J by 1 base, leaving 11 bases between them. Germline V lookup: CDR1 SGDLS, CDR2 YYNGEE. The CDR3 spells CASGRTANTEAFF. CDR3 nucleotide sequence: TGTGCCAGCGGACGGACAGCGAACACTGAAGCTTTCTTT. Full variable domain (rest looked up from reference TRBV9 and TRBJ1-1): DSGVTQTPKHLITATGQRVTLRCSPRSGDLSVYWYQQSLDQGLQFLIQYYNGEERAKGNILERFSAQQFPDLHSELNLSSLELGDSALYFCASGRTANTEAFFGQGTRLTVV.

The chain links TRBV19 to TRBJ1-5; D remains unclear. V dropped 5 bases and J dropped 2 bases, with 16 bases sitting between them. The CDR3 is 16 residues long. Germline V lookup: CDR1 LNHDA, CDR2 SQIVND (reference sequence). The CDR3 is CASSLAPLRGNQPQHF. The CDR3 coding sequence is TGTGCCAGTAGTCTCGCCCCTTTGAGGGGCAATCAGCCCCAGCATTTT.

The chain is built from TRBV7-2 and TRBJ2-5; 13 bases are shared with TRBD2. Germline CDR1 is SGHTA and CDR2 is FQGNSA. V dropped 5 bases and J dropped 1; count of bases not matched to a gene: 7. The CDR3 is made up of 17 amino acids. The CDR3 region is CASSLRLAGGLQETQYF. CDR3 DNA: TGTGCCAGCAGCCTACGACTAGCGGGGGGTCTCCAAGAGACCCAGTACTTC.

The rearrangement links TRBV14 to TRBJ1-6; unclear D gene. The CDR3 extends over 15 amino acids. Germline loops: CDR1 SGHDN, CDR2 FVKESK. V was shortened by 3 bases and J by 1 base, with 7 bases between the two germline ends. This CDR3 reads CASSQALSYNSPLHF. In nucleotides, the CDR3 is TGTGCCAGCAGCCAGGCTTTGTCCTATAATTCACCCCTCCACTTT.

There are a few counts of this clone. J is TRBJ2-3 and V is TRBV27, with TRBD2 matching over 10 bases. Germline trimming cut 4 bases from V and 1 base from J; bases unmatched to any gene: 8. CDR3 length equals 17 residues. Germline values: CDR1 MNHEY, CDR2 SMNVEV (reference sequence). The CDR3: CASSSGIGLAGTDTQYF. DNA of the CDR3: TGTGCCAGCAGTTCGGGAATTGGACTAGCGGGCACAGATACGCAGTATTTT.

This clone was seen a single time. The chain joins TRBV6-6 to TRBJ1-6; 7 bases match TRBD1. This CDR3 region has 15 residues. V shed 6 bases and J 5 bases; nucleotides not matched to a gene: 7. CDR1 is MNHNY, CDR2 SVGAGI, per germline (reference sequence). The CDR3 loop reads CASSDRVTDNSPLHF. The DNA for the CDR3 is TGTGCCAGCAGCGACAGGGTAACGGATAATTCACCCCTCCACTTT.

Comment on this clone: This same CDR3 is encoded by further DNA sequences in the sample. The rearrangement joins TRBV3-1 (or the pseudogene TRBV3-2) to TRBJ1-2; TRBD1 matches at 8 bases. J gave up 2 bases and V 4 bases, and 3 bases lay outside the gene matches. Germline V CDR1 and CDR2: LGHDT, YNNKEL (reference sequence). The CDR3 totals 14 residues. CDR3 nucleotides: TGTGCCAGCAGCCCCGGACAGGGAAACTATGGCTACACCTTC. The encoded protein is CASSPGQGNYGYTF.

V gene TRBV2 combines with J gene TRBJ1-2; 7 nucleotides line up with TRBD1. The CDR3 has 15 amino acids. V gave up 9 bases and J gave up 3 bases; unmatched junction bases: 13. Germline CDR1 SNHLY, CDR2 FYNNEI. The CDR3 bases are TGTGCCAGTGGGGGCAGGGGCGACAGGGACTATGGCTACACCTTC. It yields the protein CASGGRGDRDYGYTF.

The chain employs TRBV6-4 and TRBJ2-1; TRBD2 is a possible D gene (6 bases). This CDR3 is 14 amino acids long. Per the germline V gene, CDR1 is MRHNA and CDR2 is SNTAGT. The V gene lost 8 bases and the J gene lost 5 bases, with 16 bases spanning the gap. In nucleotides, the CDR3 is TGTGCCAGCTCCCGGGAGCTGCGGGACAATGAGCAGTTCTTC. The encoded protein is CASSRELRDNEQFF.

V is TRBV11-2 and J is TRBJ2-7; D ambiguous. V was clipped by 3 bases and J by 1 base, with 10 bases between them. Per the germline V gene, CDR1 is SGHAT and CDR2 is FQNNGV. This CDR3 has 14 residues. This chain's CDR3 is CASSFGPRSYEQYF. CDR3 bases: TGTGCCAGCAGCTTCGGTCCTCGATCCTACGAGCAGTACTTC.

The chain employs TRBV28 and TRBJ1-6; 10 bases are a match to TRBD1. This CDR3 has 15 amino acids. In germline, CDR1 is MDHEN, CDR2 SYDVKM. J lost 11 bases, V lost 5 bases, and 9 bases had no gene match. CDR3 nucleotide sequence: TGTGCCAGCAGTCTCCCGCGGGACAGGGGTACACCCCTCCACTTT. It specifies CASSLPRDRGTPLHF. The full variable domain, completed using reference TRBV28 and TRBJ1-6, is DVKVTQSSRYLVKRTGEKVFLECVQDMDHENMFWYRQDPGLGLRLIYFSYDVKMKEKGDIPEGYSVSREKKERFSLILESASTNQTSMYLCASSLPRDRGTPLHFGNGTRLTVT.

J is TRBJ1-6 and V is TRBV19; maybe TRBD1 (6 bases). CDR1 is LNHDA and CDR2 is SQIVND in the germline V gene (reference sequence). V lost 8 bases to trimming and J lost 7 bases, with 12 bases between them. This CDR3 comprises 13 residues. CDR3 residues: CASGQSLNSPLHF. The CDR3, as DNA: TGTGCCAGTGGACAGTCACTAAATTCACCCCTCCACTTT.

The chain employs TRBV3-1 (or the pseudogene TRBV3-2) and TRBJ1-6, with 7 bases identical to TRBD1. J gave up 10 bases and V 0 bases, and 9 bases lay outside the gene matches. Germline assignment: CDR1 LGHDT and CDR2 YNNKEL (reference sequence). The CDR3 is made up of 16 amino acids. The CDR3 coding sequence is TGTGCCAGCAGCCAAGAAGGCAGGGGGTATCGGTCACCCCTCCACTTT. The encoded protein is CASSQEGRGYRSPLHF.